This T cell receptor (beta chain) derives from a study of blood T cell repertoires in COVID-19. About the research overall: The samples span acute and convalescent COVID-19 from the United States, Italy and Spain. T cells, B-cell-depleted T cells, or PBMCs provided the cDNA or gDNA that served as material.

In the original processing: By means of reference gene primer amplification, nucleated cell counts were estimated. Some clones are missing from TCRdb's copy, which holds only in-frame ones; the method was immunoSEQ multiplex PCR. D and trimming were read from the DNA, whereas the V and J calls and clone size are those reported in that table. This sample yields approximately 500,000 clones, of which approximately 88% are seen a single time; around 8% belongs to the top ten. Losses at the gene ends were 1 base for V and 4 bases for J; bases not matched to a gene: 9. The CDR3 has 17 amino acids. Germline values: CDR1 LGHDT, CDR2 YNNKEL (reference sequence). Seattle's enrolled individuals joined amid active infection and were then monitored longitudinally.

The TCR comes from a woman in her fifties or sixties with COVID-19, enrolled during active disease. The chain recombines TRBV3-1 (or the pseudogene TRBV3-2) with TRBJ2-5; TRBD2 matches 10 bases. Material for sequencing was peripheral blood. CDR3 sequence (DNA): TGTGCCAGCAGCCAAGTCTCAAGCGGGGGGGCAGGAGAGACCCAGTACTTC. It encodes CASSQVSSGGAGETQYF.